This T cell receptor (beta chain) was identified in a study of PD-1 blockade in classical Hodgkin lymphoma. Background on the study: A 3 mg/kg intravenous dose of nivolumab was received by patients every 2 weeks. The study's findings and limits: Causes of the repertoire differences remain undefined, possibly disease activity or prior therapy. Complete responders had baseline diversity similar to newly diagnosed patients. Significant TCR diversity gains by C4D1 occurred in CD4+ but not CD8+ cells.

This CDR3 is built from 15 residues. V lost 5 bases to trimming and J lost 9 bases; unmatched junction nucleotides: 16. The germline gives CDR1 MDHEN, CDR2 SYDVKM. All patients relapsed after autologous stem cell transplantation, and brentuximab vedotin exposure varied. On this clone itself: Its specificity is not known.

Sequencing was performed with immunoSEQ multiplex PCR; in TCRdb, only in-frame clones are kept and a portion is missing. The sample consists of just under 30,000 clones, 70% to 85% of them appearing once. The chain uses TRBV28 and TRBJ2-7; 7 bases line up with TRBD1. The TCR was taken from a human donor with classical Hodgkin lymphoma. Material: peripheral blood mononuclear cells (PBMCs), obtained before the second cycle of nivolumab. CDR3 bases: TGTGCCAGCAGTGGTCATCGAAGTCAGGGGGTCAGGCAGTACTTC. This sequence encodes CASSGHRSQGVRQYF.